One sample yielded the 19 T cell receptor beta chains listed below, sequenced in a study of cytomegalovirus exposure and HLA in healthy donors. Primers included in the PCR were 60 Vbeta and 13 Jbeta primers. TCRdb keeps only in-frame clones here, not all; method: immunoSEQ multiplex PCR. The sample lists approximately 110,000 clones; 75% to 90% were seen once. What was sequenced was PBMCs. These receptors all come from a man aged 30 to 45 in good health and CMV-seropositive.

The chain couples TRBV30 to TRBJ1-3; D may be TRBD1 (6 bases). Trimming left V 1 base short and J 1 base short, with 11 bases between. The CDR3 is made up of 15 amino acids. Germline values: CDR1 GTSNPN, CDR2 SVGIG (reference sequence). This CDR3 is CAWSGGTPSGNTIYF. Here the CDR3 DNA reads TGTGCCTGGAGTGGGGGGACACCTTCTGGAAACACCATATATTTT. The full variable domain, rest sourced from reference TRBV30 and TRBJ1-3, is SQTIHQWPATLVQPVGSPLSLECTVEGTSNPNLYWYRQAAGRGLQLLFYSVGIGQISSEVPQNLSASRPQDRQFILSSKKLLLSDSGFYLCAWSGGTPSGNTIYFGEGSWLTVV.

The V call is TRBV18, the J call TRBJ2-3; 10 nucleotides align to TRBD1. Germline values: CDR1 KGHSH, CDR2 LQKENI. Unmatched junction bases numbered 7, after V lost 3 bases and J lost 4 bases. This CDR3 comprises 16 residues. The CDR3 DNA reads as TGTGCCAGCTCACCCTCCCGGGACAGGGGAGCAGATACGCAGTATTTT. It codes for CASSPSRDRGADTQYF.

The V call is TRBV9, the J call TRBJ2-7; TRBD1 matches 8 bases. The germline CDR1 and CDR2 sequences are SGDLS and YYNGEE. This CDR3 region has 15 residues. J lost 3 bases, V lost 0 bases, and 5 bases had no gene match. CDR3 protein: CASSVDLGQGYEQYF. The CDR3 DNA reads TGTGCCAGCAGCGTAGACCTCGGACAGGGCTACGAGCAGTACTTC.

V is TRBV18 and J is TRBJ1-5, with D hard to call. Germline CDR1 reads KGHSH; CDR2 reads LQKENI. Trimming removed 3 bases at V and 3 bases at J, with 12 bases between. The CDR3 runs to 15 residues. The CDR3 loop is CASSPRAQDNQPQHF. The DNA for the CDR3 is TGTGCCAGCTCACCGCGAGCCCAAGACAATCAGCCCCAGCATTTT. Filled out from reference TRBV18 and TRBJ1-5, the complete variable domain reads NAGVMQNPRHLVRRRGQEARLRCSPMKGHSHVYWYRQLPEEGLKFMVYLQKENIIDESGMPKERFSAEFPKEGPSILRIQQVVRGDSAAYFCASSPRAQDNQPQHFGDGTRLSIL.

The chain employs TRBV7-9 and TRBJ1-1; TRBD1 agrees at 8 bases. The germline CDR1 and CDR2 sequences are SEHNR and FQNEAQ (reference sequence). With V trimmed by 0 bases and J by 1 base, 4 bases remained unmatched. CDR3 length equals 16 residues. CDR3 nucleotide sequence: TGTGCCAGCAGCTTAGCGGGACAGGACACGAACACTGAAGCTTTCTTT. This codes for CASSLAGQDTNTEAFF. The full variable domain, its missing parts supplied by reference TRBV7-9 and TRBJ1-1, is DTGVSQNPRHKITKRGQNVTFRCDPISEHNRLYWYRQTLGQGPEFLTYFQNEAQLEKSRLLSDRFSAERPKGSFSTLEIQRTEQGDSAMYLCASSLAGQDTNTEAFFGQGTRLTVV.

The V call is TRBV13, the J call TRBJ2-2, with 11 bases lining up with TRBD2. The length of the CDR3 is 14 residues. CDR1 is PRHDT, CDR2 FYEKMQ, per germline (reference sequence). After removal of 7 bases from V and 6 bases from J, the junction contained 4 bases not matched to a gene. CDR3 DNA: TGTGCCAGCAAAACTAGCGGGGGAGCCGGGGAGCTGTTTTTT. Translated: CASKTSGGAGELFF.

The chain combines TRBV7-8 with TRBJ2-4, with D perhaps matching TRBD1 (5 bases). Germline loops: CDR1 SGHVS, CDR2 FQNEAQ. Trimming removed 7 bases at V and 0 bases at J, with 7 bases between. The CDR3 consists of 13 residues. The CDR3 region has the DNA TGTGCCAGCACGACAGTAGCCAAAAACATTCAGTACTTC. Protein sequence: CASTTVAKNIQYF. Drawing the rest from reference TRBV7-8 and TRBJ2-4, the complete variable domain is GAGVSQSPRYKVAKRGQDVALRCDPISGHVSLFWYQQALGQGPEFLTYFQNEAQLDKSGLPSDRFFAERPEGSVSTLKIQRTQQEDSAVYLCASTTVAKNIQYFGAGTRLSVL.

The V and J genes are TRBV10-2 and TRBJ1-1; D might be TRBD1 (5 bases). Germline V CDR1 and CDR2: WSHSY, SAAADI. CDR3 size: 12 residues. V was cut by 6 bases and J by 6 bases, with 11 bases left in between. The CDR3 DNA reads as TGCGCCAGCAGCCCGGGGGGGGCTGAAGCTTTCTTT. Amino acid sequence: CASSPGGAEAFF.

This rearrangement joins TRBV27 to TRBJ2-7, with TRBD2 identical over 8 bases. This CDR3 has 16 residues. J was trimmed by 2 bases and V by 0 bases; bases with no gene match: 6. Germline V CDR1 and CDR2: MNHEY, SMNVEV (reference sequence). The CDR3, as DNA: TGTGCCAGCAGTTTATCTCTTAGCGGGGACACCTACGAGCAGTACTTC. Its protein product is CASSLSLSGDTYEQYF.

This clone was seen more than once but under ten times. J is TRBJ1-2 and V is TRBV19; 7 bases align to TRBD1. After removal of 6 bases from V and 5 bases from J, the junction contained 12 bases not matched to a gene. Germline-derived CDR1 and CDR2 are LNHDA and SQIVND (reference sequence). The CDR3 is made up of 15 amino acids. The chain's CDR3 is CASRGSTGVGYGYTF. The CDR3 DNA sequence: TGTGCCAGTAGAGGATCAACAGGGGTAGGGTATGGCTACACCTTC.

V usage is TRBV5-1 and J usage is TRBJ2-1; D gene uncertain. Trimming pared 0 bases from V and 0 bases from J, leaving 13 bases between. The CDR3 covers 17 residues. Germline V lookup: CDR1 SGHRS, CDR2 YFSETQ. The CDR3 DNA follows: TGCGCCAGCAGCTTGGAACCTAGGTCCCTCTCCTACAATGAGCAGTTCTTC. The encoded protein is CASSLEPRSLSYNEQFF.

The genes are TRBV4-1 and TRBJ2-7; D may be TRBD2 (5 bases). V lost 4 bases and J lost 0, with 19 bases in between. The CDR3 runs 17 residues. Germline CDR1 is MGHRA and CDR2 is YSYEKL. As DNA, the CDR3 is TGCGCCAGCAGCCCAAGACCCTCCCCGGGAAACTCCTACGAGCAGTACTTC. Its translation: CASSPRPSPGNSYEQYF.

V gene TRBV18 combines with J gene TRBJ2-5; D may be TRBD1 (6 bases). CDR3 length: 14 residues. Per germline, CDR1 KGHSH and CDR2 LQKENI. V lost 3 bases and J 0 bases, leaving 8 bases between the germline ends. CDR3 region: CASSPRGNQETQYF. The CDR3 DNA follows: TGTGCCAGCTCACCCAGGGGAAACCAAGAGACCCAGTACTTC. The whole variable domain, remainder taken from reference TRBV18 and TRBJ2-5, is NAGVMQNPRHLVRRRGQEARLRCSPMKGHSHVYWYRQLPEEGLKFMVYLQKENIIDESGMPKERFSAEFPKEGPSILRIQQVVRGDSAAYFCASSPRGNQETQYFGPGTRLLVL.

This rearrangement joins TRBV7-3 to TRBJ1-1; 9 positions match TRBD1. This CDR3 contains 14 residues. Germline V CDR1 and CDR2: SGHTA, FQGTGA. V shed 0 bases and J 9 bases; nucleotides not matched to a gene: 5. Here the CDR3 reads CASSLTGQGLKAFF. DNA of the CDR3: TGTGCCAGCAGCTTAACGGGACAGGGTTTAAAAGCTTTCTTT.

The CDR3: CAWRRSFGGYTF. The CDR3 DNA reads TGTGCCTGGAGGAGGTCCTTTGGAGGCTACACCTTC. The chain carries TRBV30 and TRBJ1-2; D gene unclear. V was cut by 3 bases and J by 8 bases, with 13 bases left in between. Germline assignment: CDR1 GTSNPN and CDR2 SVGIG (reference sequence). This CDR3 comprises 12 residues.

This clone appeared once. The rearrangement joins TRBV7-9 to TRBJ2-1; 7 positions agree with TRBD1. V was clipped by 5 bases and J by 4 bases; unmatched bases: 14. CDR1 is SEHNR and CDR2 is FQNEAQ in the germline V gene (reference sequence). The CDR3 extends over 17 amino acids. The CDR3 protein is CASSHSPDRARYNEQFF. DNA for the CDR3: TGTGCCAGCAGCCATTCCCCTGACAGGGCCCGATACAATGAGCAGTTCTTC.

A single count supports this clone. This rearrangement joins TRBV15 to TRBJ2-1; 8 bases agree with TRBD1. Trimming took 8 bases from V and 2 from J; bases not matched to a gene: 5. This CDR3 spans 14 amino acids. Germline values: CDR1 LNHNV, CDR2 YYDKDF (reference sequence). CDR3 sequence reads: CATGRTGTYNEQFF. CDR3 sequence (DNA): TGTGCCACCGGTCGGACAGGGACCTACAATGAGCAGTTCTTC.

This sequence joins TRBV27 and TRBJ1-2; D might be TRBD1 (6 bases). The CDR3 runs to 14 residues. The germline gives CDR1 MNHEY, CDR2 SMNVEV (reference sequence). Trimming shortened V by 5 bases and J by 1 base, and 11 bases separated the two germline ends. This CDR3 is CASSVNRDNYGYTF. Written as DNA, the CDR3 is TGTGCCAGCAGTGTTAACAGGGATAACTATGGCTACACCTTC.

V usage is TRBV18 and J usage is TRBJ1-3, with 7 bases identical to TRBD1. The CDR3 is 16 residues long. J gave up 4 bases and V 3 bases, and 9 bases lay outside the gene matches. Germline assignment: CDR1 KGHSH and CDR2 LQKENI. The CDR3: CASSPTPGGTGNTIYF. The CDR3 coding sequence is TGTGCCAGCTCACCTACCCCAGGGGGAACAGGAAACACCATATATTTT.